A single sample gave rise to the 10 T cell receptor beta chains below, sequenced in a study of T cells in Graves' hyperthyroidism and ophthalmopathy. There were TCR beta CDR3 regions amplified from RNA transcripts. In the first-round RT-PCR of the TCR CDR3, the HTBI primer set was used. TCRdb fed the multiplex PCR reads into MiXCR, producing one record per CDR3 protein. The repertoire holds about 560,000 distinct CDR3 sequences, with around 15% as singletons. Sequencing was performed on blood. These receptor sequences come from a woman between 18 and 29 years old with Graves' hyperthyroidism.

This clonotype was observed at least ten times. The V gene is TRBV6-2 or TRBV6-3, the J gene TRBJ2-2; D remains ambiguous. The V gene lost 3 bases and the J gene lost 3 bases, with 8 bases spanning the gap. CDR1 and CDR2 (germline): MNHEY, SVGEGT. The CDR3 spans 14 residues. The CDR3 DNA sequence: TGTGCCAGCAGTTATACGGATGACACCGGGGAGCTGTTTTTT. This gives the protein CASSYTDDTGELFF.

This clonotype was found many times. This chain connects TRBV20-1 to TRBJ2-3; a weak D match, TRBD2 (5 bases). Germline CDR1 reads DFQATT; CDR2 reads SNEGSKA (reference sequence). Trimming took off 6 bases at V and 2 bases at J, with 12 bases between the two ends. The CDR3 covers 13 residues. The CDR3, as DNA: TGCAGTGCCCCCGCCGGGGTCACAGATACGCAGTATTTT. Residues: CSAPAGVTDTQYF.

This clonotype showed up many times. The chain joins TRBV3-1 to TRBJ1-2; D is possibly TRBD1 (6 bases). Trimming took 4 bases from V and 5 from J, leaving 14 bases between them. Germline V CDR1 and CDR2: LGHDT, YNNKEL (reference sequence). The CDR3 is 14 amino acids. The CDR3 reads CASSRQEGVYGYTF. The CDR3 coding sequence is TGTGCCAGCAGCCGACAGGAGGGGGTTTATGGCTACACCTTC.

The chain carries TRBV29-1 and TRBJ1-2; 7 nucleotides align to TRBD1. CDR3 length: 14 residues. Per the germline V gene, CDR1 is SQVTM and CDR2 is ANQGSEA. V lost 2 bases to trimming and J lost 0 bases; unmatched junction nucleotides: 3. The CDR3 loop is CSVERQGANYGYTF. The DNA of the CDR3 is TGCAGCGTTGAACGGCAGGGGGCTAACTATGGCTACACCTTC.

The V and J genes are TRBV2 and TRBJ1-5; a weak D match, TRBD1 (5 bases). Trimming stripped 6 bases from V and 2 bases from J, with 14 bases between. The CDR3 consists of 15 residues. Germline values: CDR1 SNHLY, CDR2 FYNNEI. The CDR3 bases are TGTGCCAGCAGGTCAAGGGGTTATGGCAATCAGCCCCAGCATTTT. This sequence encodes CASRSRGYGNQPQHF.

The table lists this clonotype with a few counts. The chain combines TRBV20-1 with TRBJ2-1, with D perhaps matching TRBD1 or TRBD2 (5 bases each). Germline values: CDR1 DFQATT, CDR2 SNEGSKA (reference sequence). This CDR3 is 17 amino acids long. V lost 0 bases, J lost 0 bases, and 15 bases lay in between. CDR3 region: CSARDSGRSPSYNEQFF. DNA for the CDR3: TGCAGTGCTAGAGATTCGGGGCGGAGCCCCTCCTACAATGAGCAGTTCTTC.

There are many counts of this clonotype. The chain combines TRBV6-1 with TRBJ2-5; TRBD1 matches at 9 bases. The CDR3 length is 16 residues. V shed 5 bases, J shed 2 bases, and the junction held 9 bases outside the gene matches. In germline, CDR1 is MNHNS, CDR2 SASEGT. The CDR3, as DNA: TGTGCCAGCAGTCCAGTCACCGGGACAGGGCAAGAGACCCAGTACTTC. It is translated as CASSPVTGTGQETQYF.

As concerns this clonotype: This may arise from a read error, as a much more abundant clone is one base away. The V call is TRBV28, the J call TRBJ2-1, with 9 bases fitting TRBD2. The CDR3 spans 15 residues. From germline, CDR1 is MDHEN and CDR2 SYDVKM. CDR3 in amino acids: CATSHSGRSYNEQFF. The DNA of the CDR3 is TGTGCCACCAGTCATAGCGGGAGAAGCTACAATGAGCAGTTCTTC. Supplemented by reference TRBV28 and TRBJ2-1, the full variable domain reads DVKVTQSSRYLVKRTGEKVFLECVQDMDHENMFWYRQDPGLGLRLIYFSYDVKMKEKGDIPEGYSVSREKKERFSLILESASTNQTSMYLCATSHSGRSYNEQFFGPGTRLTVL.

This clonotype was found a few times. The chain links TRBV25-1 to TRBJ2-3, with D unclear. Trimming took 2 bases from V and 1 from J, leaving 10 bases between them. The CDR3 spans 15 residues. Germline CDR1 and CDR2: MGHDK and SYGVNS. CDR3 in amino acids: CASSEHEIRTDTQYF. CDR3 DNA: TGTGCCAGCAGTGAACACGAGATTCGCACAGATACGCAGTATTTT.

This chain joins TRBV5-6 and TRBJ2-7; D is ambiguous. The germline V and J ends were trimmed by 4 bases and 0 bases, with 14 bases remaining between them. The CDR3 sequence is 15 residues long. Germline V lookup: CDR1 SGHDT, CDR2 YYEEEE. The CDR3 reads CASSPGFFRSYEQYF. As DNA, the CDR3 is TGTGCCAGCAGCCCCGGCTTTTTTCGCTCCTACGAGCAGTACTTC.